The clone carrying this TCR beta chain was found many times. What it binds is not known. Co-extraction yielded RNA and DNA from roughly 20-30 mg of unsorted bulk tissue. Surgical resection was the treatment these patients received for primary liver carcinoma. Making TCR beta cDNA involved around 500 ng total RNA and a constant-region primer. Generation of the TCR beta libraries relied on three nested multiplex PCR rounds using slightly modified ARM-PCR. The first two PCR rounds used TRBV1-TRBV30 primers with a Cbeta primer, approximately 10 cycles each. TCRdb reprocessed the multiplex PCR reads via MiXCR and lists one record per CDR3 protein. The data contain more than 95,000 distinct CDR3 sequences, roughly three fifths of them singletons. V was shortened by 6 bases and J by 3 bases, with 14 bases between the two germline ends. The CDR3 totals 14 residues. The data were taken from a study of tumor-infiltrating lymphocytes in primary liver carcinoma. Study-wide background: Ranging in age from 30 to 69 years, the patients were men and women.

General observations from the study: Tumor-adjacent and tumor-blood pairs showed less overlap than tumor region pairs. A fraction of only about 7-24% of top clones appeared in all five tumor regions.

V and J are TRBV12-3 or TRBV12-4 and TRBJ1-1; D ambiguous. Sequenced sample: liver tumor tissue from sampling region 3. The subset: tumor region T3, left-lateral pole. This TCR was recovered from a woman aged 60-70 years with primary liver carcinoma and hepatitis B virus infection. The CDR3 coding sequence is TGTGCCAGCAGCCGCGGTATAGGGTACACTGAAGCTTTCTTT. It codes for CASSRGIGYTEAFF.